The 22 T cell receptor beta chains reported below all come from one sample, sequenced in a study of cytomegalovirus exposure and HLA in healthy donors. Method: immunoSEQ multiplex PCR; TCRdb's copy keeps in-frame clones and lacks some. The sample consists of over 250,000 clones, 87% of them appearing once. The sequenced sample consisted of PBMCs. The receptors were gathered from a woman aged 25 to 39 in good health and CMV-seropositive.

The chain links TRBV28 to TRBJ1-4, with 7 bases that match TRBD1. Looked up from germline, CDR1 is MDHEN and CDR2 is SYDVKM. The CDR3 contains 15 residues. V lost 0 bases, J lost 8 bases, and 6 bases stayed unmatched. For the CDR3, the DNA is TGTGCCAGCAGTTTATGGAGTCAGGGGGACGAAAAACTGTTTTTT. Amino acid sequence: CASSLWSQGDEKLFF.

The chain uses TRBV6-5 and TRBJ2-7; the D gene is possibly TRBD1 (6 bases). Germline V CDR1 and CDR2: MNHEY, SVGAGI. The CDR3 spans 15 residues. Trimming shortened V by 6 bases and J by 0 bases, and 15 bases separated the two germline ends. The CDR3 region is CASSSPGAGSYEQYF. As DNA, the CDR3 is TGTGCCAGCAGCTCTCCAGGGGCGGGCTCCTACGAGCAGTACTTC.

The gene calls are TRBV7-9 and TRBJ2-5, with D hard to call. The V gene lost 5 bases and the J gene lost 3 bases, with 16 bases spanning the gap. The length of the CDR3 is 15 residues. Looked up from germline, CDR1 is SEHNR and CDR2 is FQNEAQ (reference sequence). For the CDR3, the DNA is TGTGCCAGCAGCGAACAGCGAATTATGGAAGAGACCCAGTACTTC. Translation: CASSEQRIMEETQYF.

This clone was detected only a few times. V is TRBV10-3 and J is TRBJ1-2; 7 bases map to TRBD1. The germline gives CDR1 ENHRY, CDR2 SYGVKD. Germline trimming cut 10 bases from V and 4 bases from J; bases unmatched to any gene: 9. The CDR3 totals 13 residues. Here the CDR3 DNA reads TGTGCCAGCAGACAGGGTGAATCCTATGGCTACACCTTC. As protein: CASRQGESYGYTF.

This chain uses TRBV12-5 with TRBJ2-1, with 8 bases lining up with TRBD2. Germline V gene lookup returns CDR1 LGHNT and CDR2 FRNRAP. CDR3 size: 16 residues. V trimming: 5 bases; J trimming: 0 bases; junction bases outside the gene matches: 6. This chain's CDR3 is CASGGSAGASYNEQFF. The CDR3 region has the DNA TGTGCTAGTGGTGGATCAGCGGGGGCCTCCTACAATGAGCAGTTCTTC.

The gene calls are TRBV7-6 and TRBJ1-2, with 7 positions matching TRBD1. In germline, CDR1 is SGHVS, CDR2 FNYEAQ. The CDR3 has 12 residues. V shed 5 bases and J 7 bases; nucleotides not matched to a gene: 4. In DNA, the CDR3 is TGTGCCAGCAGCACAAGACAGGGTGGCTACACCTTC. It codes for CASSTRQGGYTF.

The J gene is TRBJ1-2, the V gene TRBV7-6; tentatively, D is TRBD1 (6 bases). Germline V lookup: CDR1 SGHVS, CDR2 FNYEAQ. The CDR3 length is 14 residues. V shed 3 bases and J shed 5 bases, with 13 bases lying between them. In nucleotides, the CDR3 is TGTGCCAGCAGCTTCCTGGACAGTCCTTATGGCTACACCTTC. Its translation: CASSFLDSPYGYTF. Full variable domain (outside the CDR3, taken from reference TRBV7-6 and TRBJ1-2): GAGVSQSPRYKVTKRGQDVALRCDPISGHVSLYWYRQALGQGPEFLTYFNYEAQQDKSGLPNDRFSAERPEGSISTLTIQRTEQRDSAMYRCASSFLDSPYGYTFGSGTRLTVV.

The genes are TRBV5-4 and TRBJ2-1; D gene ambiguous. The CDR3 covers 15 residues. Germline V gene sequence: CDR1 SGHNT, CDR2 YYREEE (reference sequence). Trimming took off 0 bases at V and 4 bases at J, with 11 bases between the two ends. The CDR3 loop reads CASSLAPEEYNEQFF. Here the CDR3 DNA reads TGTGCCAGCAGCTTGGCGCCAGAGGAGTACAATGAGCAGTTCTTC.

This chain uses TRBV27 with TRBJ1-2; D unclear. Germline V gene sequence: CDR1 MNHEY, CDR2 SMNVEV (reference sequence). This CDR3 contains 15 residues. The V gene lost 4 bases and the J gene lost 0 bases, with 12 bases spanning the gap. DNA of the CDR3: TGTGCCAGCAGTTCGTACAGTCCTCCTAACTATGGCTACACCTTC. Amino acids: CASSSYSPPNYGYTF.

The genes are TRBV7-2 and TRBJ1-1; possible D gene TRBD1, 5 bases. Trimming took off 6 bases at V and 4 bases at J, with 12 bases between the two ends. Per germline, CDR1 SGHTA and CDR2 FQGNSA. CDR3 length equals 13 residues. The CDR3 sequence is CASRQGVGTEAFF. For the CDR3, the DNA is TGTGCCAGCAGGCAGGGTGTGGGCACTGAAGCTTTCTTT.

The J gene is TRBJ1-2, the V gene TRBV7-6; D might be TRBD1 (5 bases). Germline loops: CDR1 SGHVS, CDR2 FNYEAQ. CDR3 size: 13 residues. Trimming removed 5 bases from V and 6 bases from J, with 13 bases in between. The CDR3 protein is CASSQLAGDGYTF. CDR3 in DNA: TGTGCCAGCAGCCAATTGGCGGGGGATGGCTACACCTTC.

This rearrangement joins TRBV4-3 to TRBJ2-2; D is ambiguous. Germline assignment: CDR1 LGHNA and CDR2 YSLEER. V gave up 1 base and J gave up 5 bases, with 8 bases separating them. The CDR3 contains 14 residues. The CDR3 DNA reads as TGCGCCAGCAGCCAAGTGATAGATACCGGGGAGCTGTTTTTT. Its protein product is CASSQVIDTGELFF.

V gene TRBV5-6 combines with J gene TRBJ2-1, with 7 nucleotides matching TRBD1. This CDR3 is 16 amino acids long. J gave up 3 bases and V 0 bases, and 6 bases lay outside the gene matches. Germline CDR1 reads SGHDT; CDR2 reads YYEEEE. DNA of the CDR3: TGTGCCAGCAGCTTGGCGCTCGGACAGGTCTACAATGAGCAGTTCTTC. It translates to CASSLALGQVYNEQFF.

J is TRBJ1-6 and V is TRBV15; 7 bases fit TRBD1. The CDR3 runs to 14 residues. CDR1 is LNHNV and CDR2 is YYDKDF in the germline V gene (reference sequence). The V segment lost 5 bases and the J segment 9 bases; nucleotides outside the gene matches: 7. In nucleotides, the CDR3 is TGTGCCACCAGCCCGGACAGGTCGGGTTCACCCCTCCACTTT. This codes for CATSPDRSGSPLHF. The variable domain in full, completed from reference TRBV15 and TRBJ1-6, reads DAMVIQNPRYQVTQFGKPVTLSCSQTLNHNVMYWYQQKSSQAPKLLFHYYDKDFNNEADTPDNFQSRRPNTSFCFLDIRSPGLGDTAMYLCATSPDRSGSPLHFGNGTRLTVT.

This clone has just a few counts. This chain links TRBV7-6 with TRBJ2-1; 9 bases align to TRBD2. The CDR3 runs to 18 residues. Germline values: CDR1 SGHVS, CDR2 FNYEAQ. V shed 2 bases, J shed 6 bases, and the junction held 14 bases outside the gene matches. CDR3 DNA sequence: TGTGCCAGCAGCTTATACGGGGGTAGCGGGAGCCTGGTCAATGAGCAGTTCTTC. Translating it yields CASSLYGGSGSLVNEQFF.

The chain uses TRBV29-1 and TRBJ2-2, with 12 nucleotides matching TRBD2. With V trimmed by 6 bases and J by 1 base, 6 bases remained unmatched. Per germline, CDR1 SQVTM and CDR2 ANQGSEA. The CDR3 totals 16 residues. The CDR3 DNA reads as TGCAGCGTGAGGCCGGGACTAGCGGGGAACACCGGGGAGCTGTTTTTT. It yields the protein CSVRPGLAGNTGELFF.

The J gene is TRBJ1-2, the V gene TRBV9; D remains ambiguous. Germline V gene lookup returns CDR1 SGDLS and CDR2 YYNGEE. Trimming left V 0 bases short and J 1 base short, with 7 bases between. The CDR3 has 14 residues. The CDR3 coding sequence is TGTGCCAGCAGCGTAGCTGGCGGTAACTATGGCTACACCTTC. This sequence encodes CASSVAGGNYGYTF.

The chain recombines TRBV5-1 with TRBJ1-1, with 7 bases fitting TRBD1. Germline V gene lookup returns CDR1 SGHRS and CDR2 YFSETQ. The V gene end was trimmed by 3 bases and the J gene end by 0 bases; junction bases not matched to a gene: 8. The CDR3 spans 16 residues. Written as DNA, the CDR3 is TGCGCCAGCAGCTGGGGGGACAGTCCCTTGAACACTGAAGCTTTCTTT. This sequence encodes CASSWGDSPLNTEAFF.

The V gene is TRBV5-4, the J gene TRBJ1-2, with 8 bases matching TRBD1. The ends lost 0 bases at V and 4 bases at J; junction bases unmatched: 14. CDR3 length equals 18 residues. Looked up from germline, CDR1 is SGHNT and CDR2 is YYREEE (reference sequence). The CDR3 coding sequence is TGTGCCAGCAGCTTGGGGAGGACTTTTGGACAGGGCCTCTATGGCTACACCTTC. Translated, it gives CASSLGRTFGQGLYGYTF.

Here the CDR3 DNA reads TGTGCCAGCAGTTTGCCGGGTCCCCAAGAGACCCAGTACTTC. It translates to CASSLPGPQETQYF. The V and J genes are TRBV28 and TRBJ2-5; D is uncertain. Germline V gene data show CDR1 as MDHEN and CDR2 as SYDVKM. The CDR3 is 14 residues long. Trimming cost V 3 bases and J 1 base, with 9 bases left between them.

The CDR3 here is CASSLFPGMNEKLFF. The CDR3 coding sequence is TGTGCCAGCAGCTTATTTCCGGGGATGAATGAAAAACTGTTTTTT. V gene TRBV7-9 combines with J gene TRBJ1-4; D gene unclear. Germline loops: CDR1 SEHNR, CDR2 FQNEAQ (reference sequence). This CDR3 contains 15 residues. V was cut by 2 bases and J by 5 bases, with 12 bases left in between.

The chain carries TRBV5-4 and TRBJ2-1; no clear D gene. V was clipped by 0 bases and J by 4 bases, with 14 bases between them. This CDR3 comprises 16 residues. Per germline, CDR1 SGHNT and CDR2 YYREEE (reference sequence). The CDR3 spells CASSLDLGSFYNEQFF. CDR3 nucleotide sequence: TGTGCCAGCAGCTTGGATCTGGGTAGCTTTTACAATGAGCAGTTCTTC. The whole variable domain, filled in from reference TRBV5-4 and TRBJ2-1, reads ETGVTQSPTHLIKTRGQQVTLRCSSQSGHNTVSWYQQALGQGPQFIFQYYREEENGRGNFPPRFSGLQFPNYSSELNVNALELDDSALYLCASSLDLGSFYNEQFFGPGTRLTVL.